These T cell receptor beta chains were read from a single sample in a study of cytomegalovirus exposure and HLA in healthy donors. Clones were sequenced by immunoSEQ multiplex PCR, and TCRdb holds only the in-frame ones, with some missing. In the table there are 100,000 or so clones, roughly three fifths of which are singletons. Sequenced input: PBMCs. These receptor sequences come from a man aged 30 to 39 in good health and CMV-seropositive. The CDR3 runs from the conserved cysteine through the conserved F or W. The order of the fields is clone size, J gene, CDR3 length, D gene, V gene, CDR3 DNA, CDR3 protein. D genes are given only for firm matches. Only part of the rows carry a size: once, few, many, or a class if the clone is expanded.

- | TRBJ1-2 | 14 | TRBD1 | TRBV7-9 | TGTGCCAGCAGCCCCGGACAGGGGTATTATGGCTACACCTTC | CASSPGQGYYGYTF
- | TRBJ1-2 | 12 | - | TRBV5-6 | TGTGCCAGCACCTCTAGCGTGGGCGGCTACACCTTC | CASTSSVGGYTF
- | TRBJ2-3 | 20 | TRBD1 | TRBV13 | TGTGCCAGCAGCTTAGAGGGGGCCCCCGGGACAGGGGACCAAGAAGATACGCAGTATTTT | CASSLEGAPGTGDQEDTQYF
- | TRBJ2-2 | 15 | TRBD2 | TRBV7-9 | TGTGCCAGCAGCCTTGGACTAGCGAGCACCGGGGAGCTGTTTTTT | CASSLGLASTGELFF
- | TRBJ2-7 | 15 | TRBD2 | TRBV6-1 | TGTGCCAGCAGTGAAAACGGGCAGGGAGGGTACGAGCAGTACTTC | CASSENGQGGYEQYF
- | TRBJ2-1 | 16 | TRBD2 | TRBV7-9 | TGTGCCAGCAGCTTGAGCCTAGCGGGGGCCTACAATGAGCAGTTCTTC | CASSLSLAGAYNEQFF
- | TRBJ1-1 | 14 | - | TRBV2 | TGTGCCAGCAGCGCTGCCGGGGTGGGCACTGAAGCTTTCTTT | CASSAAGVGTEAFF
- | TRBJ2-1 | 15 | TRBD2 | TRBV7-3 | TGTGCCAGCAGCTTAACTAGCGGGCACTACAATGAGCAGTTCTTC | CASSLTSGHYNEQFF
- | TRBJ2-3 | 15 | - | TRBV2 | TGTGCCAGCAGCGACCAGCGGTTGGGCACAGATACGCAGTATTTT | CASSDQRLGTDTQYF
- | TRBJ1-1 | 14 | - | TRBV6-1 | TGTGCCAGCAGTGTTTCACTAGAGAACACTGAAGCTTTCTTT | CASSVSLENTEAFF
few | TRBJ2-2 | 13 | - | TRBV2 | TGTGCCAGCAGTGGGGGGCCGAACGGGGAGCTGTTTTTT | CASSGGPNGELFF
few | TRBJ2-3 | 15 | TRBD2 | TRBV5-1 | TGCGCCAGCAGCTTTACGGGGGGGGGCCTGGATACGCAGTATTTT | CASSFTGGGLDTQYF
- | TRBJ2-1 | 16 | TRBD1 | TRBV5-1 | TGCGCCAGCAGCCACCAGGGGGCCCCTACGCTCAATGAGCAGTTCTTC | CASSHQGAPTLNEQFF
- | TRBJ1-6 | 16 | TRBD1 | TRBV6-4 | TGTGCCAGCAGTGACCCAGCAGGGACAGGGATTTCACCCCTCCACTTT | CASSDPAGTGISPLHF
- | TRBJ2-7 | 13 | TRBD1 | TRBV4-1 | TGCGCCAGCAGCCCAAGTGGACAGGGAGAGCAGTACTTC | CASSPSGQGEQYF
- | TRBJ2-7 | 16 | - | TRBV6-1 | TGTGCCAGCAGTGAAGCCGCCGGACAGATAGTATACGAGCAGTACTTC | CASSEAAGQIVYEQYF
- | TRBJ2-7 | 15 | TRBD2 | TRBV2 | TGTGCCAGCACAGGTGGCCTAGCGGGACCCTACGAGCAGTACTTC | CASTGGLAGPYEQYF
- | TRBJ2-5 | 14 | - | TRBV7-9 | TGTGCCAGCAGCATACGGACGGGACAAGAGACCCAGTACTTC | CASSIRTGQETQYF
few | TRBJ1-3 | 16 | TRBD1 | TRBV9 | TGTGCCAGCAGCGCCGCAGGACAGGGAACTGGAAACACCATATATTTT | CASSAAGQGTGNTIYF
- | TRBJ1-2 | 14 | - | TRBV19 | TGTGCCAGTAGTATGGCATCAGCTAACTATGGCTACACCTTC | CASSMASANYGYTF
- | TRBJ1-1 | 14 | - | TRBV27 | TGTGCCAGCACCTTATCCCAGGGTGGCACTGAAGCTTTCTTT | CASTLSQGGTEAFF
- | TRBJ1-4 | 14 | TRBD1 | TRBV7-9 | TGTGCCAGCAGCGAGGGACAGGGAGGTGAAAAACTGTTTTTT | CASSEGQGGEKLFF
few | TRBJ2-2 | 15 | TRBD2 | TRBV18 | TGTGCCAGCTCACCACGGCAGGGAGGGACCGGGGAGCTGTTTTTT | CASSPRQGGTGELFF
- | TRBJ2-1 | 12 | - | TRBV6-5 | TGTGCCAGCAGTTACTCGGCGGGGAAGCAGTTCTTC | CASSYSAGKQFF
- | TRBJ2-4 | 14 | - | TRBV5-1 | TGCGCCAGCAGCTTGGAGGGGGGGGTGGACATTCAGTACTTC | CASSLEGGVDIQYF
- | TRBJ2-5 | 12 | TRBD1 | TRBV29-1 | TGCAGCGTCATGACAGGGGAAGAGACCCAGTACTTC | CSVMTGEETQYF
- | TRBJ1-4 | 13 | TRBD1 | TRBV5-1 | TGCGCCAGCCGACAGGGGGCGGGTGAAAAACTGTTTTTT | CASRQGAGEKLFF
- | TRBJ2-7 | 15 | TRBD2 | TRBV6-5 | TGTGCCAGCAGCGAGGGAATAGCGGGGAGTTACGAGCAGTACTTC | CASSEGIAGSYEQYF
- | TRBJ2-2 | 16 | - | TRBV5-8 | TGTGCCAGCAGCTTGGAATTCTATGGCGGTACCGGGGAGCTGTTTTTT | CASSLEFYGGTGELFF
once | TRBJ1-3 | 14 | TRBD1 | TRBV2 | TGTGCCAGCAGGAAGGACAGGGCTGGAAACACCATATATTTT | CASRKDRAGNTIYF
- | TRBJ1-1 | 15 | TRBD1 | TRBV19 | TGTGCCAGTAGTCCGGGGGACAGGGGGGACACTGAAGCTTTCTTT | CASSPGDRGDTEAFF
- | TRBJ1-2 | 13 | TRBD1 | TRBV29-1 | TGCAGCGTTGATCCAGGGGGCGACTATGGCTACACCTTC | CSVDPGGDYGYTF
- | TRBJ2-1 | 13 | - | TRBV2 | TGTGCCAGCAGGTATGGGACTGTTCCTGAGCAGTTCTTC | CASRYGTVPEQFF
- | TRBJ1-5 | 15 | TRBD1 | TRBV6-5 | TGTGCCAGCCGTCCCGGGACAGGGCCCGGTCAGCCCCAGCATTTT | CASRPGTGPGQPQHF
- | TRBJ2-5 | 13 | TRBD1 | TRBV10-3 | TGTGCCATCAGCAGACAGGGCCCGGAGACCCAGTACTTC | CAISRQGPETQYF
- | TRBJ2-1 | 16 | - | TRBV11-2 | TGTGCCAGCAGCTTAAACATGGTAGCGGTTAACAATGAGCAGTTCTTC | CASSLNMVAVNNEQFF
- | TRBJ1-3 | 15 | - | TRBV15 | TGTGCCACCAGCAGGGAGACTGACTCTGGAAACACCATATATTTT | CATSRETDSGNTIYF
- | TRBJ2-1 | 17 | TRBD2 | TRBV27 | TGTGCCAGCAGTGATTACGGACTAGCGGTCTCCTACAATGAGCAGTTCTTC | CASSDYGLAVSYNEQFF
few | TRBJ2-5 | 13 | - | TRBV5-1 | TGCGCCAGCAGCGCGGACTTACAAGAGACCCAGTACTTC | CASSADLQETQYF